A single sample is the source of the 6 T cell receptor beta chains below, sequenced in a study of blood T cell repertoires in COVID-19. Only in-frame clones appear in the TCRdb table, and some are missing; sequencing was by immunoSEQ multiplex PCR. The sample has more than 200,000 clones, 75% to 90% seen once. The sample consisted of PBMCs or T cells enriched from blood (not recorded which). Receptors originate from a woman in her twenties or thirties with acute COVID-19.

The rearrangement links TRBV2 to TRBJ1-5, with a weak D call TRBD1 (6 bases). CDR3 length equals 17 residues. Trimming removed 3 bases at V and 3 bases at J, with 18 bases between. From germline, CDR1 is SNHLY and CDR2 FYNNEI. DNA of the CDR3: TGTGCCAGCAGTGAGTTTGGGGCAGGGGCTTTCAATCAGCCCCAGCATTTT. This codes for CASSEFGAGAFNQPQHF.

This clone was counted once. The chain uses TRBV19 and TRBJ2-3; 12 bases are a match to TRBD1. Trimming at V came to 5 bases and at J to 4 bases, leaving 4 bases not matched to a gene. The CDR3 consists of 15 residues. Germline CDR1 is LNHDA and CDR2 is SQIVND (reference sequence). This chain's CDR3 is CASSRDRGPPDTQYF. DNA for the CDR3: TGTGCCAGTAGTCGGGACAGGGGGCCGCCAGATACGCAGTATTTT.

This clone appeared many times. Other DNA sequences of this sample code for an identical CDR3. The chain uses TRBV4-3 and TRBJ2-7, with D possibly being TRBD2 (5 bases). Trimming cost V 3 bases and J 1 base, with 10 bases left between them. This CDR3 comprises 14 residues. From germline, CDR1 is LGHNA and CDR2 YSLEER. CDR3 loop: CASSHSRTSYEQYF. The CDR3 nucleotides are TGCGCCAGCAGCCACTCCCGGACTTCCTACGAGCAGTACTTC.

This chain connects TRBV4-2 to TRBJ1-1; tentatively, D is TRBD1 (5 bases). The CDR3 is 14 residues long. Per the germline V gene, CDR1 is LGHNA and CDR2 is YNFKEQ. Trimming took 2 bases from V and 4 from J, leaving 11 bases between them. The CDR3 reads CASSQHRGTTEAFF. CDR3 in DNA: TGTGCCAGCAGCCAACATCGGGGGACCACTGAAGCTTTCTTT.

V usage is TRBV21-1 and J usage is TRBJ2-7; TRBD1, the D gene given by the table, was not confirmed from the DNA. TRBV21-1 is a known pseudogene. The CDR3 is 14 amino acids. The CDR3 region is CASSPGQVPYEQYF. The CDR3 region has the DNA TGTGCCAGCAGTCCGGGACAGGTCCCCTACGAGCAGTACTTC.

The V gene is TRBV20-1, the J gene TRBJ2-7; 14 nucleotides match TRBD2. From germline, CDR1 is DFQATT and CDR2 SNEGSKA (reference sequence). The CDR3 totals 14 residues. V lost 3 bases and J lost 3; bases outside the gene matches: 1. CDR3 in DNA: TGCAGTGCTAGTGGGACTAGCGGGGGCTACGAGCAGTACTTC. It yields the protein CSASGTSGGYEQYF.